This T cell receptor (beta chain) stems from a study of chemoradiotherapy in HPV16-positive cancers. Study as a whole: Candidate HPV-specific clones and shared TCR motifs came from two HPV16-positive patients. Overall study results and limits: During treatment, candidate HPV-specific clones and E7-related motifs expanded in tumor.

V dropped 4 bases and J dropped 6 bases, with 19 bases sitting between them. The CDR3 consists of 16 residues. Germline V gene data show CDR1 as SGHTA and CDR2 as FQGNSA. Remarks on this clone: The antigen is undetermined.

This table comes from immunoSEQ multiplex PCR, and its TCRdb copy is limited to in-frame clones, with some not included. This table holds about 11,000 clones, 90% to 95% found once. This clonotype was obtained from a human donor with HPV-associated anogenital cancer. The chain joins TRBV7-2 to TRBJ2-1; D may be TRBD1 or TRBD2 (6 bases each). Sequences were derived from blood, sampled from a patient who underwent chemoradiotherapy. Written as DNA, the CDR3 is TGTGCCAGCAGCTCCCCCCGTGGGGGGCGGATCAATGAGCAGTTCTTC. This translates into CASSSPRGGRINEQFF.